This entry features one T cell receptor (beta chain) sequence. Its antigen is unknown. These data originate in a study of cytomegalovirus exposure and HLA in healthy donors. PCR was performed using 60 Vbeta and 13 Jbeta primers. TCRdb keeps only in-frame clones here, not all; method: immunoSEQ multiplex PCR. This sample has about 210,000 clones, with roughly 79% found just once. From germline, CDR1 is MNHNY and CDR2 SVGAGI (reference sequence). The CDR3 extends over 14 amino acids. Study-wide findings and caveats: Prior analysis indicated that the majority of TCR beta V segments exhibited productivity approximately 90% or approximately 30% of the time. Later genetic work tied a missense DCLRE1C variant to beta-chain V and J trimming. It was around 160 TCR beta chains that were listed as cytomegalovirus-associated.

The clonotype originates from a male donor in good health and CMV-seronegative. Sequencing was done on a sample of PBMCs. The chain couples TRBV6-6 to TRBJ2-5; 8 bases fit TRBD1. The J call could be wrong; TRBJ2-7 is a better fit for the DNA end. CDR3 region: CACQYRGDPYEQYF. For the CDR3, the DNA is TGTGCCTGCCAATACAGGGGGGATCCCTACGAGCAGTACTTC.